Listed here are 5 T cell receptor beta chains from one sample, sequenced in a study of T cells after yellow fever vaccination. One entry per CDR3 protein, called by TCRdb with MiXCR from the 5' RACE reads. The sample contains 510,000 or so distinct CDR3 sequences, 15% to 20% of which appear only once. Here the sequenced sample was PBMCs, taken 15 days after the yellow fever booster vaccination. The receptors derive from a man aged 30 to 39 who received the YFV17D yellow fever vaccine.

This clonotype turned up a few times. The chain employs TRBV7-2 and TRBJ1-5; D uncertain. The CDR3 consists of 13 residues. Germline CDR1 and CDR2: SGHTA and FQGNSA. V was cut by 5 bases and J by 6 bases, with 11 bases left in between. Here the CDR3 reads CASSTTSGQPQHF. The CDR3 nucleotides are TGTGCCAGCAGCACCACTTCAGGTCAGCCCCAGCATTTT. The complete variable domain, with remaining parts taken from reference TRBV7-2 and TRBJ1-5, reads GAGVSQSPSNKVTEKGKDVELRCDPISGHTALYWYRQSLGQGLEFLIYFQGNSAPDKSGLPSDRFSAERTGGSVSTLTIQRTQQEDSAVYLCASSTTSGQPQHFGDGTRLSIL.

The table lists this clonotype with a few counts. V is TRBV3-1 and J is TRBJ2-5; D perhaps matches TRBD1 (6 bases). The V gene lost 2 bases and the J gene lost 1 base, with 11 bases spanning the gap. The CDR3 consists of 15 residues. Germline V lookup: CDR1 LGHDT, CDR2 YNNKEL (reference sequence). The CDR3 DNA reads as TGTGCCAGCAGCCAAAGGGGACAAGTCCAAGAGACCCAGTACTTC. Amino acids: CASSQRGQVQETQYF.

This clonotype was found a few times. The chain joins TRBV20-1 to TRBJ1-1; 8 bases map to TRBD1. This CDR3 spans 15 amino acids. The V segment lost 3 bases and the J segment 0 bases; nucleotides outside the gene matches: 6. Germline values: CDR1 DFQATT, CDR2 SNEGSKA (reference sequence). The CDR3 coding sequence is TGCAGTGCTAGGGGGACAGGCGACATGAACACTGAAGCTTTCTTT. Its translation is CSARGTGDMNTEAFF.

This chain connects TRBV9 to TRBJ2-1; possibly TRBD1 for D (5 bases). Germline V gives CDR1 SGDLS, CDR2 YYNGEE. The germline V and J ends were trimmed by 7 bases and 4 bases, with 9 bases remaining between them. This CDR3 comprises 12 residues. The CDR3 loop is CASGAGYNEQFF. In DNA form, the CDR3 reads TGTGCCAGCGGTGCAGGGTACAATGAGCAGTTCTTC.

This sequence joins TRBV15 and TRBJ2-5; 8 bases line up with TRBD1. This CDR3 region has 14 residues. With 0 bases clipped from V and 7 bases from J, the junction kept 4 bases outside the gene matches. Germline V gives CDR1 LNHNV, CDR2 YYDKDF (reference sequence). The CDR3 loop reads CATSREGGQGTQYF. DNA of the CDR3: TGTGCCACCAGCAGAGAGGGAGGACAGGGGACCCAGTACTTC.